This T cell receptor (beta chain) came from a study of blood T cell repertoires in COVID-19 (TCRdb year 2020). In the study overall: Samples covering the acute and convalescent phases of COVID-19 were provided by collaborators in the United States, Italy and Spain. The material from the prospective study consisted of cDNA or gDNA derived from T cells, B-cell-depleted T cells, or PBMCs. Subjects who had been exposed to COVID-19, were actively infected with it, or had recovered from it provided the deeply sampled blood TCRbeta repertoires that made up the dataset. A freely available public database, intended as a resource for researchers studying the immune response to SARS-CoV-2, is where the repertoires were released. Samples were obtained from the ongoing ImmuneRACE study (first 160 participants) and from some 1,300 subjects provided by 6 global collaborators. Nearly every sample came with metadata listing a de-identified subject ID, COVID-19 status, age in years and sex. Where available, HLA class I and class II types were obtained from metadata supplied by the sample provider rather than from assay-based typing.

The CDR1 and CDR2 encoded by the germline V gene are SGDLS and YYNGEE. Trimming takes 3 bases off V and 0 bases off J; junction bases not matched to a gene: 6. The CDR3 contains 17 residues, cysteine and phenylalanine counted. Only CDR3 DNA remains: 51 bases, in frame from the first base. The collaborating institutions used their own protocols to collect whole blood in K2EDTA tubes. For TCRbeta analysis, collaborators shipped samples in one of three forms: frozen whole blood, isolated PBMCs, or DNA extracted from either of those sample types. The immunoSEQ Assay, a bias-controlled multiplex PCR, was used to amplify TCRbeta CDR3 regions from genomic DNA. In the paper's pipeline: Nucleated cell counts per sample were estimated from amplification of reference gene primers within the assay. Sequence reads were collapsed and filtered to measure the absolute abundance of every unique TCRbeta CDR3 rearrangement. For each sample, productive Simpson clonality was calculated as the square root of Simpson's diversity index over productive rearrangements. Here the immuneACCESS table is served through TCRdb, limited to in-frame sequences with V and J called. Missing clones are a known gap in these copies; in checked studies unresolved V genes cover under half, and the rest lacks a known reason. From that table come the V and J calls and clone size; the DNA was used to work out D and trimming. In this sample the table shows approximately 76,000 clones, approximately 88% of which occur a single time. The ten biggest clones cover 8.3% of the sample.

This clone came up once. Its antigen is currently not known. Qualities for individual bases were not recorded, and no much larger clone is one base off. What the research found in general, with its limitations: How much clinical and demographic metadata was included differed by source and by participant, and the metadata was provided uncurated.

The sequence joins TRBV9 to TRBJ2-6, and TRBD2 aligns with 7 junction nucleotides. The sequence was obtained from a man aged 30 to 45 with acute or convalescent COVID-19. The specimen was peripheral blood. The nucleotide sequence is given as TGTGCCAGCAGCGGACCGGGACTACGCTCTGGGGCCAACGTCCTGACTTTC. It translates as CASSGPGLRSGANVLTF.